These T cell receptor beta chains were read from a single sample in a study of blood T cell repertoires in COVID-19. Profiled with immunoSEQ multiplex PCR; TCRdb holds only in-frame clones, not every one. The table shows some 200,000 clones, with about 87% occurring only once. Material for sequencing was peripheral blood. These receptors were taken from a man aged 35-49 years with active or convalescent COVID-19. Each CDR3 is given with its conserved first and last residue. Fields, in order: clone size, J gene, D gene, V gene, CDR3 protein, CDR3 DNA. A D gene is named only where the DNA matches it firmly. A row's size may be missing; if present it is once, few, many or a size class.

clone size: -; J gene: TRBJ1-1; D gene: TRBD1; V gene: TRBV5-6; CDR3 protein: CASSLAGTGGLNTEAFF; CDR3 DNA: TGTGCCAGCAGCTTGGCGGGGACAGGGGGCTTGAACACTGAAGCTTTCTTT
clone size: -; J gene: TRBJ1-2; D gene: -; V gene: TRBV6-5; CDR3 protein: CASSSDRNYGYTF; CDR3 DNA: TGTGCCAGCAGTAGCGACAGGAACTATGGCTACACCTTC
clone size: -; J gene: TRBJ2-7; D gene: TRBD2; V gene: TRBV27; CDR3 protein: CASSLVGGTSYEQYF; CDR3 DNA: TGTGCCAGCAGTTTGGTCGGGGGGACTTCCTACGAGCAGTACTTC
clone size: once; J gene: TRBJ1-6; D gene: -; V gene: TRBV6-5; CDR3 protein: CASGPLGGLNSPLHF; CDR3 DNA: TGTGCCAGCGGGCCCTTGGGAGGGCTTAATTCACCCCTCCACTTT
clone size: -; J gene: TRBJ1-6; D gene: TRBD1; V gene: TRBV24-1; CDR3 protein: CATSDSRQGGNSPLHF; CDR3 DNA: TGTGCCACCAGTGATTCTCGACAGGGGGGGAATTCACCCCTCCACTTT
clone size: -; J gene: TRBJ1-2; D gene: -; V gene: TRBV9; CDR3 protein: CASSVDGGVVSYTF; CDR3 DNA: TGTGCCAGCAGCGTAGACGGCGGAGTGGTGAGCTACACCTTC
clone size: -; J gene: TRBJ1-4; D gene: TRBD1; V gene: TRBV11-1; CDR3 protein: CASSLGTGIEKLFF; CDR3 DNA: TGTGCCAGCAGCTTGGGGACAGGGATCGAAAAACTGTTTTTT
clone size: -; J gene: TRBJ2-1; D gene: TRBD1; V gene: TRBV7-6; CDR3 protein: CASSRTGIYNEQFF; CDR3 DNA: TGTGCCAGCAGCCGGACAGGGATTTACAATGAGCAGTTCTTC
clone size: -; J gene: TRBJ1-1; D gene: -; V gene: TRBV28; CDR3 protein: CASRSLGHLNTEAFF; CDR3 DNA: TGTGCCAGCAGATCTCTGGGACACCTGAACACTGAAGCTTTCTTT
clone size: -; J gene: TRBJ2-7; D gene: -; V gene: TRBV13; CDR3 protein: CASSSDFYEQYF; CDR3 DNA: TGTGCCAGCAGCTCGGACTTTTACGAGCAGTACTTC
clone size: -; J gene: TRBJ2-2; D gene: -; V gene: TRBV10-3; CDR3 protein: CAISDRVAGELFF; CDR3 DNA: TGTGCCATCAGTGATCGGGTGGCCGGGGAGCTGTTTTTT
clone size: -; J gene: TRBJ2-1; D gene: -; V gene: TRBV7-9; CDR3 protein: CASSLVLYNEQFF; CDR3 DNA: TGTGCCAGCAGCTTAGTCCTCTACAATGAGCAGTTCTTC
clone size: -; J gene: TRBJ2-7; D gene: TRBD1; V gene: TRBV13; CDR3 protein: CASSYWDRGSGEQYF; CDR3 DNA: TGTGCCAGCAGTTATTGGGACAGGGGGTCCGGCGAGCAGTACTTC
clone size: -; J gene: TRBJ2-7; D gene: TRBD1; V gene: TRBV5-1; CDR3 protein: CASSPGQGAGEQYF; CDR3 DNA: TGCGCCAGCAGCCCTGGACAGGGGGCGGGGGAGCAGTACTTC
clone size: -; J gene: TRBJ2-5; D gene: -; V gene: TRBV5-1; CDR3 protein: CASREGSETQYF; CDR3 DNA: TGCGCCAGCAGAGAGGGATCGGAGACCCAGTACTTC
clone size: -; J gene: TRBJ1-2; D gene: TRBD1; V gene: TRBV27; CDR3 protein: CASRQTGTSYGYTF; CDR3 DNA: TGTGCCAGCAGACAGACAGGGACCTCCTATGGCTACACCTTC
clone size: -; J gene: TRBJ2-2; D gene: TRBD1; V gene: TRBV5-1; CDR3 protein: CASSLGQGRHTGELFF; CDR3 DNA: TGCGCCAGCAGTCTTGGACAGGGGCGGCACACCGGGGAGCTGTTTTTT
clone size: -; J gene: TRBJ2-3; D gene: -; V gene: TRBV9; CDR3 protein: CASSPNRVDTQYF; CDR3 DNA: TGTGCCAGCAGCCCTAACAGAGTCGATACGCAGTATTTT
clone size: -; J gene: TRBJ2-7; D gene: TRBD1; V gene: TRBV5-1; CDR3 protein: CASSGTGGLYEQYF; CDR3 DNA: TGCGCCAGCAGCGGGACAGGGGGCTTATACGAGCAGTACTTC
clone size: -; J gene: TRBJ1-1; D gene: TRBD1; V gene: TRBV6-4; CDR3 protein: CASSGQGRDTEAFF; CDR3 DNA: TGTGCCAGCAGTGGACAGGGAAGGGACACTGAAGCTTTCTTT
clone size: -; J gene: TRBJ1-2; D gene: TRBD1; V gene: TRBV19; CDR3 protein: CASSIGRDRGRYTF; CDR3 DNA: TGTGCCAGTAGTATAGGTCGGGACAGGGGTCGCTACACCTTC
clone size: -; J gene: TRBJ1-2; D gene: -; V gene: TRBV2; CDR3 protein: CASSEAAGFSYTF; CDR3 DNA: TGTGCCAGCAGTGAAGCAGCAGGGTTTAGCTACACCTTC
clone size: -; J gene: TRBJ2-4; D gene: -; V gene: TRBV18; CDR3 protein: CASSPARSDIQYF; CDR3 DNA: TGTGCCAGCTCACCAGCCCGCTCGGACATTCAGTACTTC
clone size: -; J gene: TRBJ1-1; D gene: -; V gene: TRBV12-5; CDR3 protein: CASGLDRLMNTEAFF; CDR3 DNA: TGTGCTAGTGGTTTGGACAGGCTCATGAACACTGAAGCTTTCTTT
clone size: -; J gene: TRBJ2-3; D gene: TRBD1; V gene: TRBV18; CDR3 protein: CASSLLLQGVTDTQYF; CDR3 DNA: TGTGCCAGCTCTCTCCTCCTCCAGGGGGTAACAGATACGCAGTATTTT
clone size: few; J gene: TRBJ1-3; D gene: -; V gene: TRBV2; CDR3 protein: CASSPGEGNTIYF; CDR3 DNA: TGTGCCAGCAGTCCAGGGGAAGGAAACACCATATATTTT
clone size: once; J gene: TRBJ2-3; D gene: TRBD2; V gene: TRBV9; CDR3 protein: CASSVSGGGGEDTQYF; CDR3 DNA: TGTGCCAGCAGCGTCAGCGGGGGCGGTGGTGAGGATACGCAGTATTTT
clone size: once; J gene: TRBJ1-1; D gene: -; V gene: TRBV30; CDR3 protein: CAWSVTGGMNTEAFF; CDR3 DNA: TGTGCCTGGAGTGTAACGGGAGGAATGAACACTGAAGCTTTCTTT
clone size: -; J gene: TRBJ1-2; D gene: -; V gene: TRBV19; CDR3 protein: CASSAPGDLYGYTF; CDR3 DNA: TGTGCCAGTAGTGCGCCAGGGGACCTGTATGGCTACACCTTC
clone size: -; J gene: TRBJ2-5; D gene: -; V gene: TRBV19; CDR3 protein: CASSMSTRETQYF; CDR3 DNA: TGTGCCAGTAGTATGAGTACGAGAGAGACCCAGTACTTC
clone size: -; J gene: TRBJ1-2; D gene: TRBD1; V gene: TRBV9; CDR3 protein: CASSVGGGDRVDGYTF; CDR3 DNA: TGTGCCAGCAGCGTAGGAGGGGGAGACAGGGTAGACGGCTACACCTTC
clone size: -; J gene: TRBJ1-2; D gene: TRBD1; V gene: TRBV5-1; CDR3 protein: CATDKQGESNGGGYTF; CDR3 DNA: TGCGCCACAGATAAACAGGGGGAATCGAACGGAGGGGGCTACACCTTC
clone size: -; J gene: TRBJ2-7; D gene: TRBD1; V gene: TRBV5-5; CDR3 protein: CASSGTDYEQYF; CDR3 DNA: TGTGCCAGCAGCGGGACAGATTACGAGCAGTACTTC
clone size: many; J gene: TRBJ1-1; D gene: -; V gene: TRBV19; CDR3 protein: CASSTWLEGLNTEAFF; CDR3 DNA: TGTGCCAGTAGTACTTGGCTAGAAGGCCTGAACACTGAAGCTTTCTTT
clone size: once; J gene: TRBJ1-2; D gene: -; V gene: TRBV15; CDR3 protein: CATSRELERSNYGYTF; CDR3 DNA: TGTGCCACCAGCAGAGAACTAGAACGATCTAACTATGGCTACACCTTC
clone size: -; J gene: TRBJ1-3; D gene: TRBD1; V gene: TRBV7-2; CDR3 protein: CASSLMTGMSGNTIYF; CDR3 DNA: TGTGCCAGCAGCTTAATGACAGGGATGTCTGGAAACACCATATATTTT
clone size: -; J gene: TRBJ1-2; D gene: -; V gene: TRBV19; CDR3 protein: CASSRQAYGYTF; CDR3 DNA: TGTGCCAGTAGCAGACAGGCCTATGGCTACACCTTC
clone size: -; J gene: TRBJ2-7; D gene: -; V gene: TRBV18; CDR3 protein: CASSPPVAGAAEQYF; CDR3 DNA: TGTGCCAGCTCACCACCGGTGGCAGGGGCGGCCGAGCAGTACTTC
clone size: -; J gene: TRBJ1-1; D gene: -; V gene: TRBV19; CDR3 protein: CASSTFQTAVNTEAFF; CDR3 DNA: TGTGCCAGTAGTACCTTCCAGACAGCTGTGAACACTGAAGCTTTCTTT
clone size: -; J gene: TRBJ1-2; D gene: -; V gene: TRBV6-5; CDR3 protein: CASRKPGQIYGYTF; CDR3 DNA: TGTGCCAGCCGCAAACCAGGACAAATCTATGGCTACACCTTC
clone size: -; J gene: TRBJ2-5; D gene: -; V gene: TRBV7-2; CDR3 protein: CASSYGQLETQYF; CDR3 DNA: TGTGCCAGCAGCTACGGACAGTTAGAGACCCAGTACTTC
clone size: -; J gene: TRBJ1-2; D gene: -; V gene: TRBV11-1; CDR3 protein: CASSRDRLDYGYTF; CDR3 DNA: TGTGCCAGCAGCCGCGACAGGCTAGACTATGGCTACACCTTC
clone size: -; J gene: TRBJ1-1; D gene: TRBD1; V gene: TRBV29-1; CDR3 protein: CSAPDRGDTEAFF; CDR3 DNA: TGCAGCGCTCCGGACAGGGGTGACACTGAAGCTTTCTTT
clone size: -; J gene: TRBJ1-6; D gene: -; V gene: TRBV27; CDR3 protein: CASSFRLGNSPLHF; CDR3 DNA: TGTGCCAGCAGTTTCAGGCTGGGTAATTCACCCCTCCACTTT
clone size: -; J gene: TRBJ1-2; D gene: -; V gene: TRBV4-1; CDR3 protein: CASSQDHGQPNGYTF; CDR3 DNA: TGCGCCAGCAGCCAAGATCACGGACAGCCGAATGGCTACACCTTC
clone size: -; J gene: TRBJ2-5; D gene: TRBD2; V gene: TRBV7-6; CDR3 protein: CAIALSGLGETQYF; CDR3 DNA: TGTGCCATCGCCCTTAGCGGGCTCGGGGAGACCCAGTACTTC
clone size: -; J gene: TRBJ2-7; D gene: TRBD1; V gene: TRBV18; CDR3 protein: CASSPPGQGGDEQYF; CDR3 DNA: TGTGCCAGCTCACCACCCGGACAGGGAGGCGACGAGCAGTACTTC